These 24 T cell receptor beta chains were all obtained from the same sample, sequenced in a study of blood T cell repertoires in COVID-19. Assay used: immunoSEQ multiplex PCR; TCRdb lists only in-frame clones, some missing. The table lists 450,000 or so clones, around 91% of them singletons. Sequenced: PBMCs or T cells enriched from blood (not recorded which). The receptors stem from a young man who had recovered from COVID-19.

This clone was seen a handful of times. This chain uses TRBV9 with TRBJ2-1; 10 bases map to TRBD1. Trimming removed 4 bases from V and 2 bases from J; junction bases left unmatched: 9. Germline loops: CDR1 SGDLS, CDR2 YYNGEE. The CDR3 extends over 17 amino acids. Here the CDR3 reads CASSTSPGTGAYNEQFF. In nucleotides, the CDR3 is TGTGCCAGCAGCACAAGCCCCGGGACAGGGGCCTACAATGAGCAGTTCTTC.

The genes are TRBV30 and TRBJ2-7, with D maybe TRBD2 (6 bases). This CDR3 is 12 amino acids long. V gave up 5 bases and J gave up 3 bases, with 11 bases separating them. CDR1 and CDR2 (germline): GTSNPN, SVGIG (reference sequence). The CDR3 is CAWGDFDYEQYF. The CDR3 DNA reads as TGTGCCTGGGGGGACTTCGACTACGAGCAGTACTTC.

The rearrangement uses TRBV28 and TRBJ2-5; 8 bases are shared with TRBD1. Germline loops: CDR1 MDHEN, CDR2 SYDVKM. This CDR3 comprises 16 residues. J was trimmed by 2 bases and V by 6 bases; bases with no gene match: 11. This CDR3 reads CASSFSGWTGQETQYF. In nucleotides, the CDR3 is TGTGCCAGCAGCTTCTCGGGGTGGACAGGGCAAGAGACCCAGTACTTC.

This clone came up a few times. J is TRBJ1-5 and V is TRBV27; D not resolved. V was pared by 5 bases and J by 4 bases, with 15 bases between. CDR1 and CDR2 (germline): MNHEY, SMNVEV (reference sequence). The CDR3 loop spans 15 amino acids. This CDR3 is CASSLEALNNQPQHF. The CDR3 DNA sequence: TGTGCCAGCAGTCTCGAGGCCCTCAATAATCAGCCCCAGCATTTT.

The J gene is TRBJ1-2, the V gene TRBV12-5, with D possibly TRBD1 on 5 matching bases. Germline loops: CDR1 LGHNT, CDR2 FRNRAP. The CDR3 contains 20 residues. V lost 1 base, J lost 2 bases, and 26 bases lay in between. CDR3 amino acids: CASGLEGKGQPQPRNYGYTF. The CDR3 DNA reads TGTGCTAGTGGTTTGGAGGGGAAGGGTCAGCCGCAGCCTCGGAACTATGGCTACACCTTC.

V is TRBV18 and J is TRBJ1-3; tentatively, D is TRBD1 (5 bases). This CDR3 is 17 amino acids long. V lost 5 bases, J lost 0 bases, and 17 bases lay in between. The germline CDR1 and CDR2 sequences are KGHSH and LQKENI. The CDR3 loop is CASSYNLPGLSGNTIYF. The CDR3 DNA reads TGTGCCAGCTCATATAACCTACCGGGACTCTCTGGAAACACCATATATTTT.

The CDR3 DNA reads as TGTGCCAGCAGCCTATTGGGGCAAAGGGCTTACAATGAGCAGTTCTTC. Translation: CASSLLGQRAYNEQFF. The V call is TRBV3-1 (or the pseudogene TRBV3-2), the J call TRBJ2-1, with D possibly TRBD1 on 5 matching bases. The V end was cut by 4 bases, the J end by 4 bases, with 17 bases between. Germline loops: CDR1 LGHDT, CDR2 YNNKEL (reference sequence). CDR3 size: 16 residues.

The V and J genes are TRBV5-1 and TRBJ1-1, with D perhaps TRBD1 (6 bases). The V end lost 3 bases, the J end lost 0 bases, and 12 bases lay between the germline ends. CDR1 is SGHRS and CDR2 is YFSETQ in the germline V gene. There are 15 residues in the CDR3. The CDR3 DNA follows: TGCGCCAGCAGCTCGGCAACAGGGTTGAACACTGAAGCTTTCTTT. Translating gives CASSSATGLNTEAFF.

The chain recombines TRBV4-1 with TRBJ1-2; a possible D gene is TRBD1 (6 bases). Trimming removed 4 bases from V and 0 bases from J, with 15 bases in between. The length of the CDR3 is 16 residues. Looked up from germline, CDR1 is MGHRA and CDR2 is YSYEKL. The CDR3 is CASSRLLTGSNYGYTF. The CDR3 DNA is TGCGCCAGCAGCCGACTCCTGACAGGCTCTAACTATGGCTACACCTTC.

This clone has a count of ten or more. This rearrangement joins TRBV5-4 to TRBJ2-7, with 16 bases that match TRBD2. V lost 2 bases to trimming and J lost 6 bases; unmatched junction nucleotides: 11. Germline loops: CDR1 SGHNT, CDR2 YYREEE (reference sequence). CDR3 length equals 18 residues. DNA of the CDR3: TGTGCCAGCAGCTTTCGCGGGACTAGCGGGAGGGCCGCGACCGAGCAGTACTTC. The encoded protein is CASSFRGTSGRAATEQYF. Looking up the rest from reference TRBV5-4 and TRBJ2-7 gives the full variable domain: ETGVTQSPTHLIKTRGQQVTLRCSSQSGHNTVSWYQQALGQGPQFIFQYYREEENGRGNFPPRFSGLQFPNYSSELNVNALELDDSALYLCASSFRGTSGRAATEQYFGPGTRLTVT.

A single count supports this clone. The chain combines TRBV3-1 (or the pseudogene TRBV3-2) with TRBJ2-2; D is undetermined. The V gene's germline CDR1 is LGHDT and CDR2 YNNKEL (reference sequence). Trimming left V 1 base short and J 5 bases short, with 5 bases between. CDR3 size: 13 residues. Here the CDR3 DNA reads TGTGCCAGCAGCCAAGTTGTAACCGGGGAGCTGTTTTTT. This encodes CASSQVVTGELFF.

The chain links TRBV12-5 to TRBJ2-3; 8 bases are a match to TRBD2. The CDR3 length is 16 residues. The V gene end was trimmed by 4 bases and the J gene end by 2 bases; junction bases not matched to a gene: 8. Germline V CDR1 and CDR2: LGHNT, FRNRAP. The CDR3 bases are TGTGCTAGTGGTTCCCTTCTAGCGGGTCACACAGATACGCAGTATTTT. Amino acids: CASGSLLAGHTDTQYF.

V gene TRBV4-1 combines with J gene TRBJ1-2; D is unresolved. Between the trimmed V and J ends, which lost 0 bases and 8 bases, there was a span of 16 bases. The CDR3 length is 15 residues. Germline lookup yields CDR1 MGHRA and CDR2 YSYEKL. In DNA form, the CDR3 reads TGCGCCAGCAGCCAAGACCCCGGGGTTATCGTGGGCTACACCTTC. Residues: CASSQDPGVIVGYTF.

The chain uses TRBV14 and TRBJ2-1; no clear D. Deletions cut 0 bases from V and 8 bases from J, with 14 bases between. Germline V gene sequence: CDR1 SGHDN, CDR2 FVKESK. CDR3 length: 15 residues. The CDR3: CASSQDLSLVDEQFF. As DNA, the CDR3 is TGTGCCAGCAGCCAAGATTTAAGCCTAGTCGATGAGCAGTTCTTC.

The chain combines TRBV3-1 (or the pseudogene TRBV3-2) with TRBJ1-2; D may be TRBD1 (5 bases). Trimming removed 0 bases at V and 0 bases at J, with 11 bases between. Per germline, CDR1 LGHDT and CDR2 YNNKEL (reference sequence). The CDR3 length is 16 residues. The CDR3 loop reads CASSQDMGGSNYGYTF. The CDR3 DNA reads TGTGCCAGCAGCCAAGATATGGGGGGTTCTAACTATGGCTACACCTTC.

The CDR3 DNA reads as TGCGCCAGCAGGGACAGGGTAGGCGGCGAGCAGTACTTC. It yields the protein CASRDRVGGEQYF. The chain employs TRBV10-2 and TRBJ2-7; TRBD1 matches 8 bases. Looked up from germline, CDR1 is WSHSY and CDR2 is SAAADI. The CDR3 covers 13 residues. The V gene end was trimmed by 6 bases and the J gene end by 6 bases; junction bases not matched to a gene: 7.

The chain is built from TRBV6-5 and TRBJ1-6; 7 bases line up with TRBD1. CDR3 size: 14 residues. Losses at the gene ends were 6 bases for V and 7 bases for J; bases not matched to a gene: 6. CDR1 is MNHEY and CDR2 is SVGAGI in the germline V gene. CDR3 nucleotide sequence: TGTGCCAGCAGGCAGGGGGTAGGAAATTCACCCCTCCACTTT. This translates into CASRQGVGNSPLHF.

CDR3 loop: CASSGEGLGNTEAFF. CDR3 DNA: TGTGCCAGCAGTGGGGAGGGGCTGGGGAACACTGAAGCTTTCTTT. V usage is TRBV2 and J usage is TRBJ1-1, with a weak D call TRBD1 (5 bases). With 4 bases removed from V and 1 base from J, the gap between germline ends came to 13 bases. Per germline, CDR1 SNHLY and CDR2 FYNNEI. This CDR3 comprises 15 residues.

V usage is TRBV9 and J usage is TRBJ2-5; maybe TRBD2 (5 bases). Trimming took 4 bases from V and 5 from J, leaving 12 bases between them. The CDR3 is made up of 13 amino acids. Germline CDR1 reads SGDLS; CDR2 reads YYNGEE. The CDR3 reads CASSRGPGETQYF. The CDR3 DNA is TGTGCCAGCAGCCGTGGACCGGGGGAGACCCAGTACTTC.

This chain uses TRBV27 with TRBJ2-5, with D unclear. The CDR3 runs to 14 residues. The V gene lost 2 bases and the J gene lost 4 bases, with 11 bases spanning the gap. Germline CDR1 MNHEY, CDR2 SMNVEV (reference sequence). This CDR3 reads CASSLAVPPETQYF. The DNA of the CDR3 is TGTGCCAGCAGTTTAGCGGTGCCCCCAGAGACCCAGTACTTC.

The chain joins TRBV10-3 to TRBJ2-5; TRBD2 is a possible D gene (5 bases). CDR3 length: 13 residues. Germline CDR1 ENHRY, CDR2 SYGVKD. V lost 5 bases and J 5 bases, leaving 12 bases between the germline ends. The CDR3 DNA reads as TGTGCCATCAGTTCGGACTCCTCGGAGACCCAGTACTTC. Protein: CAISSDSSETQYF.

V and J are TRBV29-1 and TRBJ1-4, with 8 positions matching TRBD1. Germline CDR1 and CDR2: SQVTM and ANQGSEA. Trimming at V came to 6 bases and at J to 4 bases, leaving 1 base not matched to a gene. The CDR3 spans 12 residues. CDR3 sequence: CSVTGVNEKLFF. In DNA, the CDR3 is TGCAGCGTGACAGGGGTTAATGAAAAACTGTTTTTT.

The chain recombines TRBV5-1 with TRBJ1-1; TRBD1 might be the D (5 bases). From germline, CDR1 is SGHRS and CDR2 YFSETQ. Trimming cost V 1 base and J 3 bases, with 13 bases left between them. CDR3 length equals 15 residues. The CDR3 DNA sequence: TGCGCCAGCAGCTTGTTTATGGGGGGAGACACTGAAGCTTTCTTT. Residues: CASSLFMGGDTEAFF. The full variable domain, in which reference TRBV5-1 and TRBJ1-1 provide the parts outside the CDR3, is KAGVTQTPRYLIKTRGQQVTLSCSPISGHRSVSWYQQTPGQGLQFLFEYFSETQRNKGNFPGRFSGRQFSNSRSEMNVSTLELGDSALYLCASSLFMGGDTEAFFGQGTRLTVV.

CDR3 nucleotide sequence: TGTGCCAGTAGTATTCGGACAGCCACTGAAGCTTTCTTT. It encodes CASSIRTATEAFF. The rearrangement joins TRBV19 to TRBJ1-1, with D possibly matching TRBD1 (6 bases). The CDR3 contains 13 residues. Trimming cost V 3 bases and J 4 bases, with 9 bases left between them. The germline V gene has CDR1 LNHDA and CDR2 SQIVND (reference sequence).